This passage covers 18 T cell receptor beta chains from one sample sequenced in a study of cytomegalovirus exposure and HLA in healthy donors. The PCR contained 60 Vbeta and 13 Jbeta primers. The protocol was immunoSEQ multiplex PCR, while the TCRdb copy is restricted to in-frame clones and leaves out a portion. The data hold about 110,000 clones, with roughly three quarters observed a single time. The specimen sequenced was PBMCs. Receptors originate from a woman between 50 and 59 years old in good health and CMV-seropositive.

The chain employs TRBV4-1 and TRBJ2-7; D may be TRBD2 (5 bases). Germline CDR1 and CDR2: MGHRA and YSYEKL. CDR3 length equals 15 residues. Trimming cost V 0 bases and J 6 bases, with 15 bases left between them. CDR3 region: CASSQDEGYLFEQYF. The CDR3 region has the DNA TGCGCCAGCAGCCAAGATGAGGGCTACCTCTTCGAGCAGTACTTC.

The chain links TRBV5-8 to TRBJ2-7; the D is unclear. The germline V gene encodes CDR1 SGHTS and CDR2 YDEGEE. The CDR3 has 13 residues. V was shortened by 4 bases and J by 0 bases, with 8 bases between the two germline ends. CDR3 in DNA: TGTGCCAGCAGCCTCCTCTCCTCCTACGAGCAGTACTTC. Translation gives CASSLLSSYEQYF.

This clone appeared a single time. The J gene is TRBJ2-7, the V gene TRBV7-8, with a tentative D call TRBD1 (5 bases). Germline-derived CDR1 and CDR2 are SGHVS and FQNEAQ. CDR3 length equals 13 residues. The V end was cut by 4 bases, the J end by 4 bases, with 11 bases between. The CDR3 protein is CASSSFRDYEQYF. The DNA for the CDR3 is TGTGCCAGCAGCTCTTTCAGGGATTACGAGCAGTACTTC.

V usage is TRBV10-1 and J usage is TRBJ2-2; 10 bases are a match to TRBD2. Germline V lookup: CDR1 WNHNN, CDR2 SYGVQD (reference sequence). The CDR3 loop spans 19 amino acids. Unmatched junction bases numbered 16, after V lost 4 bases and J lost 5 bases. CDR3 sequence: CASSGGKKASGRVTGELFF. CDR3 sequence (DNA): TGCGCCAGCAGTGGCGGGAAGAAGGCAAGCGGGAGGGTAACCGGGGAGCTGTTTTTT.

The CDR3 loop is CASSSRTGGDYGYTF. CDR3 bases: TGTGCCAGCAGCTCCCGGACAGGGGGCGACTATGGCTACACCTTC. This chain joins TRBV5-4 and TRBJ1-2; 11 positions agree with TRBD1. CDR3 length: 15 residues. Unmatched junction bases numbered 4, after V lost 3 bases and J lost 3 bases. From germline, CDR1 is SGHNT and CDR2 YYREEE (reference sequence).

V gene TRBV6-1 combines with J gene TRBJ2-7, with 10 bases matching TRBD2. Trimming cost V 3 bases and J 0 bases; bases outside gene matches: 8. The CDR3 has 17 residues. Germline loops: CDR1 MNHNS, CDR2 SASEGT. The CDR3, as DNA: TGTGCCAGCAGTGATGTCCGTCCTAGCGGGAGCTCCTACGAGCAGTACTTC. Translation: CASSDVRPSGSSYEQYF.

The V call is TRBV6-1, the J call TRBJ2-7, with 8 positions matching TRBD2. V gave up 5 bases and J gave up 3 bases; unmatched junction bases: 9. This CDR3 has 15 amino acids. The germline V gene has CDR1 MNHNS and CDR2 SASEGT. CDR3 loop: CASSPRTSGSYEQYF. The CDR3 nucleotides read TGTGCCAGCAGTCCCCGCACCAGCGGGAGCTACGAGCAGTACTTC.

The V call is TRBV18, the J call TRBJ2-2; D is ambiguous. This CDR3 has 14 amino acids. Trimming took off 2 bases at V and 3 bases at J, with 7 bases between the two ends. Germline V CDR1 and CDR2: KGHSH, LQKENI. The CDR3 DNA is TGTGCCAGCTCACCAGGGCAGTACACCGGGGAGCTGTTTTTT. Translation: CASSPGQYTGELFF. The variable domain in full, completed from reference TRBV18 and TRBJ2-2, reads NAGVMQNPRHLVRRRGQEARLRCSPMKGHSHVYWYRQLPEEGLKFMVYLQKENIIDESGMPKERFSAEFPKEGPSILRIQQVVRGDSAAYFCASSPGQYTGELFFGEGSRLTVL.

The CDR3: CASSALTGLAGLNEQFF. For the CDR3, the DNA is TGTGCCAGCAGTGCCCTAACCGGGCTAGCGGGTCTAAATGAGCAGTTCTTC. This chain uses TRBV27 with TRBJ2-1, with TRBD2 matching 8 bases. After removal of 5 bases from V and 7 bases from J, the junction contained 16 bases not matched to a gene. Germline values: CDR1 MNHEY, CDR2 SMNVEV (reference sequence). This CDR3 contains 17 residues.

The rearrangement uses TRBV25-1 and TRBJ2-1; a possible D gene is TRBD1 (7 bases). The germline V gene has CDR1 MGHDK and CDR2 SYGVNS. The CDR3 has 16 residues. Trimming removed 1 base at V and 3 bases at J, with 13 bases between. The CDR3 coding sequence is TGTGCCAGCAGTGAATTGGGGGGACAGAACTACAATGAGCAGTTCTTC. This sequence encodes CASSELGGQNYNEQFF.

This sequence joins TRBV5-5 and TRBJ2-1; 9 positions match TRBD2. This CDR3 region has 15 residues. Germline values: CDR1 SGHKS, CDR2 YYEKEE (reference sequence). J was trimmed by 10 bases and V by 0 bases; bases with no gene match: 8. The CDR3: CASSLEGLATPEQFF. Written as DNA, the CDR3 is TGTGCCAGCAGCTTGGAGGGACTAGCCACTCCAGAGCAGTTCTTC. Using reference TRBV5-5 and TRBJ2-1 for the parts outside the CDR3, the full variable domain is DAGVTQSPTHLIKTRGQQVTLRCSPISGHKSVSWYQQVLGQGPQFIFQYYEKEERGRGNFPDRFSARQFPNYSSELNVNALLLGDSALYLCASSLEGLATPEQFFGPGTRLTVL.

The chain joins TRBV6-5 to TRBJ2-7, with TRBD1 identical over 7 bases. Germline CDR1 reads MNHEY; CDR2 reads SVGAGI. The CDR3 covers 14 residues. V was pared by 6 bases and J by 3 bases, with 8 bases of the junction left unmatched. CDR3 in amino acids: CASRLSGQHYEQYF. In DNA form, the CDR3 reads TGTGCCAGCAGACTTTCGGGACAGCACTACGAGCAGTACTTC.

The table lists this clone with a few counts. The V call is TRBV5-6, the J call TRBJ1-4; a possible D gene is TRBD1 (5 bases). V was pared by 4 bases and J by 7 bases, with 17 bases between. Germline CDR1 reads SGHDT; CDR2 reads YYEEEE. The CDR3 covers 15 residues. The CDR3 region is CASSPEGRGVEKLFF. CDR3 in DNA: TGTGCCAGCAGCCCGGAAGGGAGGGGTGTTGAAAAACTGTTTTTT.

This rearrangement joins TRBV7-9 to TRBJ1-1; no firm D call. V lost 1 base, J lost 7 bases, and 7 bases lay in between. This CDR3 region has 12 residues. The germline V gene has CDR1 SEHNR and CDR2 FQNEAQ (reference sequence). The CDR3 bases are TGTGCCAGCAGCTTAGGCGGGGTTGAAGCTTTCTTT. It codes for CASSLGGVEAFF.

The chain carries TRBV19 and TRBJ2-3; 7 bases agree with TRBD1. Germline V gives CDR1 LNHDA, CDR2 SQIVND (reference sequence). With V trimmed by 7 bases and J by 2 bases, 6 bases remained unmatched. The CDR3 has 14 residues. CDR3 sequence: CASIKDRYTDTQYF. In nucleotides, the CDR3 is TGTGCCAGTATCAAGGACAGGTACACAGATACGCAGTATTTT.

This clone was observed a handful of times. The J gene is TRBJ2-5, the V gene TRBV5-1; D is unresolved. The CDR3 is 14 amino acids. Per the germline V gene, CDR1 is SGHRS and CDR2 is YFSETQ. V was shortened by 0 bases and J by 1 base, with 7 bases between the two germline ends. CDR3 region: CASSLGQAQETQYF. The CDR3 nucleotides read TGCGCCAGCAGCTTGGGACAAGCCCAAGAGACCCAGTACTTC.

The rearrangement uses TRBV9 and TRBJ2-3, with 9 bases fitting TRBD2. The germline V gene has CDR1 SGDLS and CDR2 YYNGEE. The CDR3 spans 15 residues. The V and J ends lost 0 bases and 6 bases, in that order; junction bases with no gene match: 5. The CDR3 coding sequence is TGTGCCAGCAGCGTAGGACTAGCGGCCAGCGATACGCAGTATTTT. It specifies CASSVGLAASDTQYF.

The chain uses TRBV6-6 and TRBJ2-1; 9 nucleotides line up with TRBD2. Trimming cost V 2 bases and J 7 bases; bases outside gene matches: 6. Per the germline V gene, CDR1 is MNHNY and CDR2 is SVGAGI (reference sequence). The CDR3 totals 15 residues. The CDR3 is CASSYGLAGRNEQFF. In nucleotides, the CDR3 is TGTGCCAGCAGTTACGGGCTAGCGGGAAGGAATGAGCAGTTCTTC.